The clone carrying this TCR beta chain was seen ten or more times. The ends were cut back, 6 bases at V and 4 bases at J, with 18 bases in the middle. Germline CDR1 and CDR2: MNHEY and SVGEGT. The CDR3 runs 15 residues. This specimen belongs to a study of T cell repertoires in cytomegalovirus infection. For the study at large: Both CMV infection and a matching HLA type were indicated by public TCR beta signatures.

TCRdb passed the reads through MiXCR, listing each CDR3 protein once. The sample has some 220,000 distinct CDR3 sequences; around 6.2% are singletons. Source material: PBMCs. The sequence came from a human donor in good health (CMV status not recorded). Some clones in this sample may be carry-over from other donors' samples. The chain carries TRBV6-2 or TRBV6-3 and TRBJ1-1; perhaps TRBD1 as D (5 bases). The CDR3 sequence: CASSPARGVGTEAFF. Here the CDR3 DNA reads TGTGCCAGCAGCCCGGCAAGAGGGGTAGGCACTGAAGCTTTCTTT.